Shown below are 22 T cell receptor beta chains from a single sample sequenced in a study of shared clonotypes between healthy human individuals. Produced via immunoSEQ multiplex PCR; TCRdb's table is partial and in-frame only. The top ten hold more than 10% of the sample, which has about 600,000 clones, around 78% seen once. The specimen was PBMCs. The receptors come from a middle-aged woman in good health. Some clones in this sample may be carry-over from other donors' samples.

V usage is TRBV6-9 and J usage is TRBJ2-7, with 11 bases fitting TRBD2. The length of the CDR3 is 15 residues. V shed 8 bases, J shed 1 base, and the junction held 7 bases outside the gene matches. In germline, CDR1 is MNHGY, CDR2 SVAAGI. As DNA, the CDR3 is TGTGCCAGCGAAGGAACTAGCGGGAGTTCCTACGAGCAGTACTTC. This sequence encodes CASEGTSGSSYEQYF.

This chain joins TRBV7-6 and TRBJ1-4; TRBD1 agrees at 12 bases. Germline V gives CDR1 SGHVS, CDR2 FNYEAQ. The CDR3 runs to 17 residues. J lost 5 bases, V lost 3 bases, and 7 bases had no gene match. CDR3 protein: CASSFGTGGLENEKLFF. CDR3 coding DNA: TGTGCCAGCAGCTTTGGGACAGGGGGCTTGGAAAATGAAAAACTGTTTTTT.

The chain is built from TRBV14 and TRBJ2-7; TRBD2 might be the D (5 bases). Germline CDR1 and CDR2: SGHDN and FVKESK. V was pared by 1 base and J by 2 bases, with 15 bases between. CDR3 length: 16 amino acids. CDR3 in DNA: TGTGCCAGCAGCCAAGCTTCAGGCAGACTAACCTACGAGCAGTACTTC. Translation gives CASSQASGRLTYEQYF.

Concerning this clone: The junction and the germline gene differ at one end; a read error may be behind it. Other DNA sequences in the sample encode the same CDR3. The chain uses TRBV11-2 and TRBJ2-2, with 8 bases fitting TRBD1. Germline V gene data show CDR1 as SGHAT and CDR2 as FQNNGV. The CDR3 is 16 residues long. The CDR3 loop reads CASSTGQGTNTGELFF. In DNA form, the CDR3 reads TGTGCCAGCAGCACAGGACAGGGAACGAACACCGGTGAGCTGTTTTTT.

The chain is built from TRBV27 and TRBJ2-7; D call uncertain. V was trimmed by 1 base and J by 4 bases, leaving 14 bases between them. Germline V gene lookup returns CDR1 MNHEY and CDR2 SMNVEV (reference sequence). The CDR3 length is 15 residues. For the CDR3, the DNA is TGTGCCAGCAGTTTATTTTGGCCCTTAGAGTACGAGCAGTACTTC. It yields the protein CASSLFWPLEYEQYF.

This clone was counted many times. Given the absence of the conserved phenylalanine or tryptophan at the CDR3 end, a read error is likely. The DNA is omitted, as the CDR3 cannot be located on it reliably, and the CDR3 follows TCRdb's listing. Distinct nucleotide sequences in the sample also encode this CDR3. This chain joins TRBV6-1 and TRBJ1-2. The germline V gene has CDR1 MNHNS and CDR2 SASEGT. The CDR3 is 12 residues long, counting both termini. CDR3 loop: CASSEAQRVFLL.

Note on this clone: Compared with germline, one end of the junction differs, possibly owing to a read error. The V gene is TRBV7-9, the J gene TRBJ2-6; possible D gene TRBD2, 6 bases. This CDR3 is built from 17 residues. Germline V lookup: CDR1 SEHNR, CDR2 FQNEAQ (reference sequence). CDR3 sequence reads: CASSQDPGTSGANVLTF. In DNA form, the CDR3 reads TGCGCCAGCAGCCAAGATCCAGGGACTTCTGGGGCCAACGTCCTGACTTTC.

V usage is TRBV4-3 and J usage is TRBJ1-5, with a tentative D call TRBD1 (5 bases). This CDR3 has 13 amino acids. The germline V gene has CDR1 LGHNA and CDR2 YSLEER. The ends were cut back, 0 bases at V and 11 bases at J, with 11 bases in the middle. In DNA, the CDR3 is TGCGCCAGCAGCCAAGATCGGGGGACGACCCAGCATTTT. Encoded protein: CASSQDRGTTQHF.

The genes are TRBV5-1 and TRBJ2-1; no firm D call. Germline V gene lookup returns CDR1 SGHRS and CDR2 YFSETQ. With 0 bases removed from V and 14 bases from J, the gap between germline ends came to 15 bases. The CDR3 is made up of 13 amino acids. CDR3 loop: CASSLDSYSGEFF. The CDR3 bases are TGCGCCAGCAGCTTGGACAGTTACAGTGGGGAGTTCTTC.

The chain combines TRBV7-3 with TRBJ2-1, with D possibly called TRBD1 or TRBD2 (5 bases each). Per germline, CDR1 SGHTA and CDR2 FQGTGA. The V gene lost 5 bases and the J gene lost 5 bases, with 16 bases spanning the gap. The CDR3 covers 15 residues. The DNA for the CDR3 is TGTGCCAGCAGCCCAGAGGGGCGAGATCACAATGAGCAGTTCTTC. This encodes CASSPEGRDHNEQFF.

A note on this clone: Other DNA sequences in the sample encode the same CDR3. CDR3 bases: TGCAGTGCTCAGAAAAACATTCAGTACTTC. It codes for CSAQKNIQYF. The chain couples TRBV20-1 to TRBJ2-4; D is unclear. V was shortened by 5 bases and J by 4 bases, with 3 bases between the two germline ends. Germline-derived CDR1 and CDR2 are DFQATT and SNEGSKA (reference sequence). The CDR3 contains 10 residues.

This clone was recorded at least ten times. The CDR3 DNA reads as TGTGCCAGTAGTACCCCGGGCCTAAAAAACATTCAGTACTTC. The encoded protein is CASSTPGLKNIQYF. V usage is TRBV19 and J usage is TRBJ2-4; D ambiguous. Germline V lookup: CDR1 LNHDA, CDR2 SQIVND (reference sequence). The V gene lost 4 bases and the J gene lost 4 bases, with 11 bases spanning the gap. CDR3 length: 14 residues.

Points on this clone: A far more abundant clone sits one base away, making this likely a read error. J is TRBJ2-7 and V is TRBV28; 7 bases are a match to TRBD2. Per germline, CDR1 MDHEN and CDR2 SYDVKM. CDR3 length equals 18 residues. The DNA for the CDR3 is TGTGTCAGCAGTTTAAGCGGGACTTTCACATTTAACACCTACGAGCAGTACTTC. This sequence encodes CVSSLSGTFTFNTYEQYF. Variable domain in full (rest from reference TRBV28 and TRBJ2-7): DVKVTQSSRYLVKRTGEKVFLECVQDMDHENMFWYRQDPGLGLRLIYFSYDVKMKEKGDIPEGYSVSREKKERFSLILESASTNQTSMYLCVSSLSGTFTFNTYEQYFGPGTRLTVT.

The gene calls are TRBV29-1 and TRBJ2-5; a possible D gene is TRBD1 (6 bases). The length of the CDR3 is 13 residues. Germline V gives CDR1 SQVTM, CDR2 ANQGSEA. The V end lost 6 bases, the J end lost 0 bases, and 11 bases lay between the germline ends. The CDR3 DNA reads TGCAGCGTGTCTCGGACAGACCAAGAGACCCAGTACTTC. Translating gives CSVSRTDQETQYF.

This clone was detected a few times. At one end the junction does not follow the germline gene, possibly because of a read error. The rearrangement links TRBV5-4 to TRBJ2-3; no firm D call. CDR1 SGHNT and CDR2 YYREEE come from the germline V gene (reference sequence). The CDR3 runs to 15 residues. The CDR3 nucleotides are TGCGCCAGCAGCCAAGAGGCCATTCGCACAGATACGCAGTATTTT. Its translation: CASSQEAIRTDTQYF.

The CDR3 coding sequence is TGTGCCAGCTCACTACTTACTAGGACAGGCGCCGGTAATCAGCCCCAGCATTTT. Its protein product is CASSLLTRTGAGNQPQHF. The chain combines TRBV18 with TRBJ1-5; 7 bases agree with TRBD1. This CDR3 contains 18 residues. Germline CDR1 KGHSH, CDR2 LQKENI. V lost 4 bases, J lost 4 bases, and 16 bases stayed unmatched.

CDR3 region: CASSVLGIEGHSGANVLTF. CDR3 bases: TGTGCCAGCAGCGTTTTAGGAATCGAGGGTCACTCTGGGGCCAACGTCCTGACTTTC. The chain carries TRBV9 and TRBJ2-6; D perhaps matches TRBD2 (5 bases). CDR1 SGDLS and CDR2 YYNGEE come from the germline V gene. This CDR3 has 19 amino acids. Trimming shortened V by 2 bases and J by 0 bases, and 18 bases separated the two germline ends.

The J gene is TRBJ2-3, the V gene TRBV29-1; D may be TRBD2 (6 bases). CDR1 is SQVTM and CDR2 is ANQGSEA in the germline V gene. V dropped 2 bases and J dropped 2 bases, with 11 bases sitting between them. CDR3 size: 14 residues. CDR3 sequence (DNA): TGCAGCGTTGAAACTGGGGACTTCACAGATACGCAGTATTTT. The encoded protein is CSVETGDFTDTQYF.

V and J are TRBV2 and TRBJ1-6; D ambiguous. Germline CDR1 and CDR2: SNHLY and FYNNEI. The CDR3 contains 15 residues. The V gene lost 8 bases and the J gene lost 8 bases, with 19 bases spanning the gap. In DNA form, the CDR3 reads TGTGCCAGCGACCCCAGAGGGAATGGGGATTCACCCCTCCACTTT. Translated: CASDPRGNGDSPLHF.

This chain joins TRBV7-2 and TRBJ2-7, with a weak D call TRBD2 (6 bases). Germline CDR1 reads SGHTA; CDR2 reads FQGNSA. The CDR3 contains 14 residues. V dropped 5 bases and J dropped 5 bases, with 16 bases sitting between them. The CDR3 bases are TGTGCCAGCAGCCAGGGATTAGCGGTTAACGAGCAGTACTTC. Its translation is CASSQGLAVNEQYF.

The chain carries TRBV25-1 and TRBJ2-5; 10 positions match TRBD1. The tail of the sequence fits TRBJ2-7 better, so the J call may be wrong. Germline CDR1 is MGHDK and CDR2 is SYGVNS. CDR3 length equals 17 residues. CDR3 nucleotide sequence: TGTGCCAGCAGTGAAATGGGGACAGGGGAAATAAGCTACGAGCAGTACTTC. Its protein is CASSEMGTGEISYEQYF.

The V gene is TRBV30, the J gene TRBJ1-3, with D possibly being TRBD1 (5 bases). This CDR3 has 12 amino acids. Between the trimmed V and J ends, which lost 5 bases and 0 bases, there was a span of 5 bases. From germline, CDR1 is GTSNPN and CDR2 SVGIG (reference sequence). The CDR3 nucleotides read TGTGCCTGGGGGACCTCTGGAAACACCATATATTTT. It yields the protein CAWGTSGNTIYF.